The TCR beta chain under discussion was sequenced for a study of T cell clones after liver transplantation. Background on the study: A pre-transplant mixed lymphocyte reaction with TCRbeta sequencing defined graft-donor-reactive clones followed in post-transplant blood. Without induction therapy, subjects received standard immunosuppression until 12-24 months post-transplant.

Clones were read by immunoSEQ multiplex PCR, and TCRdb kept only the in-frame ones, dropping some. This sample has 70,000 to 80,000 clones, with 90% found just once. With respect to this clone: Its antigen is as yet unknown.

Study-level findings and limits: Small, mixed patient groups and varying post-transplant times limit these conclusions.

This CDR3 comprises 17 residues. Trimming cost V 0 bases and J 2 bases; bases outside gene matches: 6. Per germline, CDR1 KGHSH and CDR2 LQKENI. This TCR came from a human donor who received a liver transplant. J is TRBJ2-1 and V is TRBV18, with 8 bases that match TRBD2. This specimen consisted of CD4+ T cells from blood, obtained before liver transplant. This CDR3 reads CASSPPAPGGTYNEQFF. CDR3 bases: TGTGCCAGCTCACCACCGGCACCGGGAGGGACCTACAATGAGCAGTTCTTC.